In this sample, the clone carrying this T cell receptor (beta chain) turned up once. The CDR3 has 14 amino acids. CDR1 and CDR2 (germline): SNHLY, FYNNEI. Between the trimmed V and J ends, which lost 8 bases and 1 base, there was a span of 12 bases. The study ran its PCR with 60 Vbeta and 13 Jbeta primers. The method was immunoSEQ multiplex PCR; TCRdb's version includes in-frame clones alone and lacks a portion of them. The sample consists of some 100,000 clones, 76% of them appearing once. This record comes from a study of cytomegalovirus exposure and HLA in healthy donors. Sequencing used PBMCs. The receptor was derived from a woman aged 45 to 65 in good health and CMV-seropositive. The gene calls are TRBV2 and TRBJ2-1, with D possibly matching TRBD2 (6 bases). The CDR3 reads CASGEGLSYNEQFF. DNA for the CDR3: TGTGCCAGCGGCGAGGGACTGTCCTACAATGAGCAGTTCTTC.